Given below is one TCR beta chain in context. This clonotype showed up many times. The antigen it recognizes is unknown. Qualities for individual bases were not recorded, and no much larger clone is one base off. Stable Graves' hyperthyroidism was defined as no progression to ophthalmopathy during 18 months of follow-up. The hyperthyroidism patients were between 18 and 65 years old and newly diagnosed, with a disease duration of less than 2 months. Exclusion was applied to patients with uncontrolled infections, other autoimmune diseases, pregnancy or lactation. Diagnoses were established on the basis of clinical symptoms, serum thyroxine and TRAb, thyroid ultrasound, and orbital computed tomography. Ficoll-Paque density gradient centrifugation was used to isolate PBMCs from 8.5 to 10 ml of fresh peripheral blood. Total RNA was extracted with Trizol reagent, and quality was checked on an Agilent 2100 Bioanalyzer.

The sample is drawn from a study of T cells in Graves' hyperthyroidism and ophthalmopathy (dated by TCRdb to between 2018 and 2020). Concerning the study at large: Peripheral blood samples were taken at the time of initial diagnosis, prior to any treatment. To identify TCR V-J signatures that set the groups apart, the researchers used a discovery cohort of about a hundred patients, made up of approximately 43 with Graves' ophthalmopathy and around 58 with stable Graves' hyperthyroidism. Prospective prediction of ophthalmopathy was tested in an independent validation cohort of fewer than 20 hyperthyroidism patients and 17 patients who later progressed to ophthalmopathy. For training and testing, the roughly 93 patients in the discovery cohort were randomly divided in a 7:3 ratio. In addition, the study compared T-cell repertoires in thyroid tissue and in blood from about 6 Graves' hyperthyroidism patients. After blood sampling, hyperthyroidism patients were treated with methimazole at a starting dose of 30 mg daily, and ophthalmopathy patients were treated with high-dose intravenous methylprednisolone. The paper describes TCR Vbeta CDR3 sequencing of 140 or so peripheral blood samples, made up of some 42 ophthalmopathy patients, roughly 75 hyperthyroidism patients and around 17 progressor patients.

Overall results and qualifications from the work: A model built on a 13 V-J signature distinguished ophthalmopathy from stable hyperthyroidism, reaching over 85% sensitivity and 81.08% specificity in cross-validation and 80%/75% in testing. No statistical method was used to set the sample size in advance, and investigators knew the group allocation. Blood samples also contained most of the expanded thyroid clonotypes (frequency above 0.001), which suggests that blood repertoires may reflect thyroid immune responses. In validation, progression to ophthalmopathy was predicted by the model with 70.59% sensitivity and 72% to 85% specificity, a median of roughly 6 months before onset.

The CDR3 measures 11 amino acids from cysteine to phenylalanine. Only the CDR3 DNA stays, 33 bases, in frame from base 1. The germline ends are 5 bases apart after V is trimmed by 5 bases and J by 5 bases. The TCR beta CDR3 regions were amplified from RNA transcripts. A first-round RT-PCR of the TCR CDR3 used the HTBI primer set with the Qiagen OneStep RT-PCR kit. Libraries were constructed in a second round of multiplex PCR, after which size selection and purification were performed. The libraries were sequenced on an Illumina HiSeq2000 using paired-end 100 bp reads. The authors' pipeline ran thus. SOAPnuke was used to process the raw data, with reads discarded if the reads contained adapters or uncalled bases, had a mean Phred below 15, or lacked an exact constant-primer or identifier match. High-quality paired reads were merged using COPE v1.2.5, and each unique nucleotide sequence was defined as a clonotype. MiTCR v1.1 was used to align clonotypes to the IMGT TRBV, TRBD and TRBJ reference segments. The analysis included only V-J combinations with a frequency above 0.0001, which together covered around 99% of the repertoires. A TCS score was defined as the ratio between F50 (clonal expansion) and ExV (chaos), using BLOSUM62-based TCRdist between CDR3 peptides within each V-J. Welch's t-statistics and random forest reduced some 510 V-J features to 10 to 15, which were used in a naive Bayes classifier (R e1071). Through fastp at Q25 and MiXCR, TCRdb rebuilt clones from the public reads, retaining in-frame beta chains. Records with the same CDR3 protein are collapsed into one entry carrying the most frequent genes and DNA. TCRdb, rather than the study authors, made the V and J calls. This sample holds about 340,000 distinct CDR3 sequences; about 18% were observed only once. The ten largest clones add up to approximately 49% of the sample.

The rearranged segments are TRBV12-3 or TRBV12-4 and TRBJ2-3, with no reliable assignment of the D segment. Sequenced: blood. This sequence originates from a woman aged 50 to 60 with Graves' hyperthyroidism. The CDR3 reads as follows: CASSPKDTQYF. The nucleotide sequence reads TGTGCCAGCAGTCCCAAAGATACGCAGTATTTT.